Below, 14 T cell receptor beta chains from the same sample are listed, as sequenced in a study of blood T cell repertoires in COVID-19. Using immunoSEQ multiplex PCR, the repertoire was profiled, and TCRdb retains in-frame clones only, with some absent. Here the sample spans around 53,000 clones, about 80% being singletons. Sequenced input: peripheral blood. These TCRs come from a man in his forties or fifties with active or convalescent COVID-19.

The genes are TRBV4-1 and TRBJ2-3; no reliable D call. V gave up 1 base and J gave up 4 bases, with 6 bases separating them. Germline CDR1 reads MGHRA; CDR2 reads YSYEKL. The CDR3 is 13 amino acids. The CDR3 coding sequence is TGCGCCAGCAGCCAAGGACAAGCAGATACGCAGTATTTT. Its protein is CASSQGQADTQYF.

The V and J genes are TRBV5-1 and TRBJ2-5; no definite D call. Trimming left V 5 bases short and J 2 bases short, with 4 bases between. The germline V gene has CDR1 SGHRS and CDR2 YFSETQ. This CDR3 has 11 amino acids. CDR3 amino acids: CASSSQETQYF. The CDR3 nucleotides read TGCGCCAGCAGTTCTCAAGAGACCCAGTACTTC. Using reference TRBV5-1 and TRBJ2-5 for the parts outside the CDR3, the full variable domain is KAGVTQTPRYLIKTRGQQVTLSCSPISGHRSVSWYQQTPGQGLQFLFEYFSETQRNKGNFPGRFSGRQFSNSRSEMNVSTLELGDSALYLCASSSQETQYFGPGTRLLVL.

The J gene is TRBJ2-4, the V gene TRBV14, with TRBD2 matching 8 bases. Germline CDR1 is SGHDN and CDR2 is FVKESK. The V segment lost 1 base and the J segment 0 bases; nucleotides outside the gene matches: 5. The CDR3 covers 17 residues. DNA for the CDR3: TGTGCCAGCAGCCAAGGGGGGCTAGCGGGAGCCAAAAACATTCAGTACTTC. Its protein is CASSQGGLAGAKNIQYF.

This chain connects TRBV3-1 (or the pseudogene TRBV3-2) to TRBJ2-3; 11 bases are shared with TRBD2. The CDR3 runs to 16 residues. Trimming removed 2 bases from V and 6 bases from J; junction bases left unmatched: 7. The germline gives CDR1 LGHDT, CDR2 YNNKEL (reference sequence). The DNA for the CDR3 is TGTGCCAGCAGCCAATCCCTAGCGGGAGGCAGGGATACGCAGTATTTT. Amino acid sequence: CASSQSLAGGRDTQYF.

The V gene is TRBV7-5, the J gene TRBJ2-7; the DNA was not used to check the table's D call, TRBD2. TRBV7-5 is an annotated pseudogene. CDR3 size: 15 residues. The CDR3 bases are TGTGTCAGAAGCACCGTGGCTAGCGGGTGGCACGAGCAGTACTTC. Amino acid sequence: CVRSTVASGWHEQYF.

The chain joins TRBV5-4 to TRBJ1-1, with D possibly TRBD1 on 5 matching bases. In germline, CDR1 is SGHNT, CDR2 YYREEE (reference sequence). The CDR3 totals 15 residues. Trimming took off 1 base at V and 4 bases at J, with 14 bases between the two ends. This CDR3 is CASSLYIGEATEAFF. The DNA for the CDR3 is TGTGCCAGCAGCTTGTACATAGGGGAAGCCACTGAAGCTTTCTTT.

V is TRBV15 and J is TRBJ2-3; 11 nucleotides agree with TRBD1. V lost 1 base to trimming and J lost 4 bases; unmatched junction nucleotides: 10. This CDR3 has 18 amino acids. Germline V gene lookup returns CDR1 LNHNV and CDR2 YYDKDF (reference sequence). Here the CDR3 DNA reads TGTGCCACCAGCAGAGGGACAGGGGGCGCAGAGGGAGCAGATACGCAGTATTTT. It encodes CATSRGTGGAEGADTQYF. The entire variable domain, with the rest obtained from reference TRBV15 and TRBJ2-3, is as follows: DAMVIQNPRYQVTQFGKPVTLSCSQTLNHNVMYWYQQKSSQAPKLLFHYYDKDFNNEADTPDNFQSRRPNTSFCFLDIRSPGLGDTAMYLCATSRGTGGAEGADTQYFGPGTRLTVL.

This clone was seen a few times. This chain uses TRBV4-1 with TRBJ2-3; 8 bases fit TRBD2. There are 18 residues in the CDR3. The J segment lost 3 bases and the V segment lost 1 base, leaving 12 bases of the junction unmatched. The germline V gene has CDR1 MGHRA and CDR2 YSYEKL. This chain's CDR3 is CASSQVIQRESSTDTQYF. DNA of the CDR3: TGCGCCAGCAGCCAAGTGATACAGCGGGAGAGTAGTACAGATACGCAGTATTTT.

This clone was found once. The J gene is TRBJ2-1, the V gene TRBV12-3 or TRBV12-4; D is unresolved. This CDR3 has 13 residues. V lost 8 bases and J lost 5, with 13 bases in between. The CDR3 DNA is TGTGCCAGCGCCTGGAGTAATAACAATGAGCAGTTCTTC. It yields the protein CASAWSNNNEQFF.

The DNA of the CDR3 is TGCAGCGTTGGCTTCAGGTTCGGCTACACCTTC. Protein: CSVGFRFGYTF. The chain has TRBV29-1 and TRBJ1-2, with unresolved D. The CDR3 consists of 11 residues. Germline V gene lookup returns CDR1 SQVTM and CDR2 ANQGSEA. V shed 4 bases and J shed 8 bases, with 11 bases lying between them.

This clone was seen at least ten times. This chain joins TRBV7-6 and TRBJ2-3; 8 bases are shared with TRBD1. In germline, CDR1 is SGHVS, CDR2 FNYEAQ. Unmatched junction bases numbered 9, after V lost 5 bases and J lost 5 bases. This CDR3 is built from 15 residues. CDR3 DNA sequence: TGTGCCAGCAGCAGTAGCGCAGGGGGCAGAGATACGCAGTATTTT. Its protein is CASSSSAGGRDTQYF.

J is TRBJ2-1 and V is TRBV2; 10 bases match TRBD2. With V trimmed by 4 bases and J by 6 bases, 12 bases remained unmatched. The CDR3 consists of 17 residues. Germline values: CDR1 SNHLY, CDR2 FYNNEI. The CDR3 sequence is CASSVFSGGSSGNEQFF. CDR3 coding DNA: TGTGCCAGCAGTGTGTTTAGCGGGGGGAGCAGTGGCAATGAGCAGTTCTTC.

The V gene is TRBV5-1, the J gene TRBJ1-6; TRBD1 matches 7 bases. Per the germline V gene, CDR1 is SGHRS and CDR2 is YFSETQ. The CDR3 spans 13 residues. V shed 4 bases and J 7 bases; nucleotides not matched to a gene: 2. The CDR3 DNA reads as TGCGCCAGCAGCCAGGGGGACAATTCACCCCTCCACTTT. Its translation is CASSQGDNSPLHF.

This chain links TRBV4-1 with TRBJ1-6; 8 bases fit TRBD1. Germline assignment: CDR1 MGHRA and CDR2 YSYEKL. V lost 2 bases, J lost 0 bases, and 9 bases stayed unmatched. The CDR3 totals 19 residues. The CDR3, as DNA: TGCGCCAGCAGCCAACAAGCCGGGACAGGAAGCTCCTATAATTCACCCCTCCACTTT. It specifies CASSQQAGTGSSYNSPLHF.